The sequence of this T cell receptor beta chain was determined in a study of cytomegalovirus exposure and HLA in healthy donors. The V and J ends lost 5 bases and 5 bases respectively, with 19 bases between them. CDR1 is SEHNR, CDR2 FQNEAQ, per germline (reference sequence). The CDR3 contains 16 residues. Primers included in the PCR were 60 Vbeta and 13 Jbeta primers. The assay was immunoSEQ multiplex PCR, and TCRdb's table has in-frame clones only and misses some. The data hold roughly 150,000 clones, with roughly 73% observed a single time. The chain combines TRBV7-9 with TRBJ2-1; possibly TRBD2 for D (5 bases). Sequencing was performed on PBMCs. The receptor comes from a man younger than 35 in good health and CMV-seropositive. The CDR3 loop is CASSPADWAGDNEQFF. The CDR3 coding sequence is TGTGCCAGCAGCCCGGCAGACTGGGCGGGCGACAATGAGCAGTTCTTC.